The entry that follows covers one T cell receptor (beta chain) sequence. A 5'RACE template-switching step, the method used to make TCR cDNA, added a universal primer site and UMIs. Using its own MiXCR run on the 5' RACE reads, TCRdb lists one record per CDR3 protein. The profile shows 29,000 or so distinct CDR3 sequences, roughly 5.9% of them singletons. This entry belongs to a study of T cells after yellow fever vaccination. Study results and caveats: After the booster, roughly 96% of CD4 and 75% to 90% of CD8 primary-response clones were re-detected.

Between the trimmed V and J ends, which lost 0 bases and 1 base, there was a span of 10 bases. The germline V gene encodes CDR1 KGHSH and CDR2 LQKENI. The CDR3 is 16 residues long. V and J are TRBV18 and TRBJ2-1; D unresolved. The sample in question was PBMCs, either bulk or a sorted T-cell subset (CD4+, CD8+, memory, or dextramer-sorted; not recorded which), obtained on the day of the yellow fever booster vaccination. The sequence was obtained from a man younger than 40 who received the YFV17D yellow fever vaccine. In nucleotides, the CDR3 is TGTGCCAGCTCACCACCCACAGTTAGGTCCTACAATGAGCAGTTCTTC. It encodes CASSPPTVRSYNEQFF.